Below, 17 T cell receptor beta chains from the same sample are listed, as sequenced in a study of beta chain features in type 1 diabetes. General observations from the study: Shortening that was moderate but significant affected the TCRB CDR3s of Type 1 diabetes patients in all four CD4+ subsets.

cDNA synthesis used the whole RNA isolate, giving expressed TCRB sequences. Clones were read by immunoSEQ multiplex PCR, and TCRdb kept only the in-frame ones, dropping some. The sample carries about 650,000 clones, around 12% recorded once. These receptors have no known antigen. Specimen: naive CD4+ T cells from blood. The origin of the receptors is a man aged 25 to 40 with type 1 diabetes.

V and J are TRBV6-6 and TRBJ1-2, with D unclear. The V gene's germline CDR1 is MNHNY and CDR2 SVGAGI (reference sequence). The CDR3 contains 14 residues. Deletions cut 6 bases from V and 0 bases from J, with 11 bases between. CDR3 amino acids: CASSPEGTNYGYTF. The DNA of the CDR3 is TGTGCCAGCAGCCCTGAAGGCACTAACTATGGCTACACCTTC.

The DNA of the CDR3 is TGTGCCAGCGGCTCCGACACCGGGGAGCTGTTTTTT. Protein sequence: CASGSDTGELFF. V is TRBV2 and J is TRBJ2-2, with D uncertain. Trimming shortened V by 8 bases and J by 3 bases, and 7 bases separated the two germline ends. This CDR3 has 12 residues. Germline CDR1 SNHLY, CDR2 FYNNEI.

The chain is built from TRBV5-6 and TRBJ1-6, with TRBD1 matching over 7 bases. This CDR3 region has 13 residues. Trimming took 4 bases from V and 8 from J; bases not matched to a gene: 3. Per germline, CDR1 SGHDT and CDR2 YYEEEE. CDR3 bases: TGTGCCAGCAGCGAACAGGGGCATTCACCCCTCCACTTT. As protein: CASSEQGHSPLHF. The whole variable domain, remainder taken from reference TRBV5-6 and TRBJ1-6, is DAGVTQSPTHLIKTRGQQVTLRCSPKSGHDTVSWYQQALGQGPQFIFQYYEEEERQRGNFPDRFSGHQFPNYSSELNVNALLLGDSALYLCASSEQGHSPLHFGNGTRLTVT.

This clone was picked up a small number of times. The rearrangement links TRBV4-2 to TRBJ2-1; TRBD2 matches at 8 bases. The CDR3 is 16 residues long. The V segment lost 1 base and the J segment 4 bases; nucleotides outside the gene matches: 6. Germline loops: CDR1 LGHNA, CDR2 YNFKEQ. The CDR3 sequence: CASSQVAGQSYNEQFF. As DNA, the CDR3 is TGTGCCAGCAGCCAAGTAGCGGGACAATCTTACAATGAGCAGTTCTTC.

This clone showed up just a few times. This CDR3 is CASGLVQGSVDTQYF. The CDR3 bases are TGTGCTAGTGGTTTGGTCCAAGGGTCGGTAGATACGCAGTATTTT. The gene calls are TRBV12-5 and TRBJ2-3, with D unclear. The CDR3 has 15 amino acids. Germline assignment: CDR1 LGHNT and CDR2 FRNRAP. V was clipped by 0 bases and J by 5 bases, with 12 bases between them.

This clone has only a few counts. V usage is TRBV28 and J usage is TRBJ2-7, with no clear D. V lost 2 bases, J lost 3 bases, and 8 bases lay in between. Looked up from germline, CDR1 is MDHEN and CDR2 is SYDVKM. The CDR3 spans 13 residues. CDR3 amino acids: CASSLPYNYEQYF. The CDR3 DNA is TGTGCCAGCAGTTTACCCTATAACTACGAGCAGTACTTC.

This chain uses TRBV12-5 with TRBJ1-1; 9 bases map to TRBD1. CDR1 and CDR2 from the germline V gene are LGHNT and FRNRAP. CDR3 size: 16 residues. V was clipped by 2 bases and J by 0 bases; unmatched bases: 4. The CDR3 DNA reads as TGTGCTAGTGGTTTGACCCGGGACAGGGTGAACACTGAAGCTTTCTTT. This encodes CASGLTRDRVNTEAFF.

This clone has only a few counts. The chain recombines TRBV7-9 with TRBJ1-1; D is undetermined. CDR3 length: 12 amino acids. Germline V lookup: CDR1 SEHNR, CDR2 FQNEAQ (reference sequence). V gave up 5 bases and J gave up 0 bases, with 4 bases separating them. CDR3 region: CASSRLNTEAFF. The DNA for the CDR3 is TGTGCCAGCAGCCGACTGAACACTGAAGCTTTCTTT.

The table lists this clone with a few counts. This chain connects TRBV30 to TRBJ1-5; 7 bases line up with TRBD1. The CDR3 has 14 amino acids. With V trimmed by 2 bases and J by 4 bases, 5 bases remained unmatched. Germline CDR1 GTSNPN, CDR2 SVGIG (reference sequence). The CDR3 sequence is CAWSLDRWNQPQHF. DNA for the CDR3: TGTGCCTGGAGTTTGGACAGGTGGAATCAGCCCCAGCATTTT.

This clone showed up just a few times. The rearrangement joins TRBV28 to TRBJ2-1, with D perhaps TRBD1 or TRBD2 (6 bases each). From germline, CDR1 is MDHEN and CDR2 SYDVKM. Deletions cut 5 bases from V and 4 bases from J, with 9 bases between. The CDR3 is 13 amino acids. CDR3 amino acids: CASSGGPYNEQFF. CDR3 DNA sequence: TGTGCCAGCAGTGGGGGGCCTTACAATGAGCAGTTCTTC.

V is TRBV29-1 and J is TRBJ1-2; weak D call: TRBD1 (5 bases). The CDR3 runs to 12 residues. V lost 3 bases, J lost 8 bases, and 13 bases lay in between. Germline loops: CDR1 SQVTM, CDR2 ANQGSEA. The CDR3 here is CSVDLGGSGYTF. CDR3 sequence (DNA): TGCAGCGTTGATCTTGGGGGTTCCGGCTACACCTTC.

This chain connects TRBV4-2 to TRBJ2-5; 8 bases match TRBD2. Germline CDR1 is LGHNA and CDR2 is YNFKEQ. The J segment lost 9 bases and the V segment lost 1 base, leaving 16 bases of the junction unmatched. The CDR3 loop spans 17 amino acids. The CDR3 nucleotides read TGTGCCAGCAGCCAAGGTAGAACGAGCGGGGGACAATTGGCCCAGTACTTC. It specifies CASSQGRTSGGQLAQYF.

The J gene is TRBJ2-6, the V gene TRBV7-2; 7 bases are shared with TRBD1. Trimming removed 3 bases from V and 5 bases from J; junction bases left unmatched: 10. The CDR3 contains 17 residues. CDR1 is SGHTA, CDR2 FQGNSA, per germline. The chain's CDR3 is CASSLTGTSGRANVLTF. In DNA, the CDR3 is TGTGCCAGCAGCTTGACAGGGACCTCTGGAAGGGCCAACGTCCTGACTTTC.

The gene calls are TRBV5-1 and TRBJ2-1; 8 bases match TRBD1. Germline values: CDR1 SGHRS, CDR2 YFSETQ. The ends lost 4 bases at V and 2 bases at J; junction bases unmatched: 8. The CDR3 has 16 residues. The CDR3 loop is CASSPLQGVTYNEQFF. CDR3 in DNA: TGCGCCAGCAGCCCACTACAGGGGGTTACCTACAATGAGCAGTTCTTC. Based on the CDR3 plus reference TRBV5-1 and TRBJ2-1, the full variable domain is KAGVTQTPRYLIKTRGQQVTLSCSPISGHRSVSWYQQTPGQGLQFLFEYFSETQRNKGNFPGRFSGRQFSNSRSEMNVSTLELGDSALYLCASSPLQGVTYNEQFFGPGTRLTVL.

This clone has more than one count but fewer than ten. The chain combines TRBV4-3 with TRBJ2-1, with D maybe TRBD1 (5 bases). V was shortened by 5 bases and J by 0 bases, with 11 bases between the two germline ends. The CDR3 is 15 amino acids. CDR1 is LGHNA and CDR2 is YSLEER in the germline V gene. The CDR3 DNA reads TGCGCCAGCAGCTTACAGGAGAGCTCCTACAATGAGCAGTTCTTC. Amino acid sequence: CASSLQESSYNEQFF.

This clone was observed many times. The chain employs TRBV7-9 and TRBJ2-3; D not certain. The V end lost 8 bases, the J end lost 0 bases, and 9 bases lay between the germline ends. The CDR3 totals 13 residues. Germline loops: CDR1 SEHNR, CDR2 FQNEAQ (reference sequence). CDR3 in DNA: TGTGCCAGCGGGCAGGCTAGCACAGATACGCAGTATTTT. Protein sequence: CASGQASTDTQYF.

A few counts support this clone. The CDR3 bases are TGTGCCAGCAGTTACTCTGGACAGGGGACGACTATCTACACCTTC. It translates to CASSYSGQGTTIYTF. The V call is TRBV6-5, the J call TRBJ1-2; 9 bases line up with TRBD1. V shed 0 bases and J 10 bases; nucleotides not matched to a gene: 9. Germline V gives CDR1 MNHEY, CDR2 SVGAGI. CDR3 length: 15 residues.